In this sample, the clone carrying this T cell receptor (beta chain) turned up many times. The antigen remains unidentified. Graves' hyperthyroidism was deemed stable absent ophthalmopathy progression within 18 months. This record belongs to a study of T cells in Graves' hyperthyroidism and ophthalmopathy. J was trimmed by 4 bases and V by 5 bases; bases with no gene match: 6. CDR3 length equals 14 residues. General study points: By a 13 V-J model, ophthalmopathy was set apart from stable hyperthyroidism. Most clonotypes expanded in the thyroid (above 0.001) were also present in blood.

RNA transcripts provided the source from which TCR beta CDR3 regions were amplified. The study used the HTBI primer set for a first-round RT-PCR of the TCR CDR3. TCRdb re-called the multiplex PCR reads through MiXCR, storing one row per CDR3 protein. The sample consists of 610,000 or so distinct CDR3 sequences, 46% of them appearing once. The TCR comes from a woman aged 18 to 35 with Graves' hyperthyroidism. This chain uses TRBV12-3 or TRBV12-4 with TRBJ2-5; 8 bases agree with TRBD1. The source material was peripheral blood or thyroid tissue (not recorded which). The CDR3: CASSHGQGRETQYF. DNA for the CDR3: TGTGCCAGCAGTCATGGACAGGGCAGAGAGACCCAGTACTTC.